Sequencing of this TCR beta chain was carried out in a study of T cell responses to AZD1222 COVID-19 vaccine. V lost 0 bases and J 1 base, leaving 10 bases between the germline ends. This CDR3 region has 15 residues. CDR1 is SGHRS, CDR2 YFSETQ, per germline. Here immunoSEQ multiplex PCR was the method, and the copy in TCRdb shows in-frame clones only, minus some. This sample carries some 100,000 clones, more than 70% of them seen once, and the ten largest clones take roughly 15%. With regard to this clone: Its cognate antigen is unknown.

Whole-study findings and limits: Only five to seven individuals given AZD1222 were seropositive at baseline. Most donors were white British and more were female, and clonal diversity was possibly underestimated.

Source: peripheral blood, taken 28 days after the second AZD1222 dose. This chain joins TRBV5-1 and TRBJ1-1; D ambiguous. This clonotype was sampled from an adult who received the AZD1222 COVID-19 vaccine. CDR3 sequence: CASSLDGIKNTEAFF. The DNA for the CDR3 is TGCGCCAGCAGCTTGGACGGGATAAAGAACACTGAAGCTTTCTTT.